The 20 T cell receptor beta chains below come from one sample, sequenced in a study of T cell clones after liver transplantation. Here immunoSEQ multiplex PCR was the method, and the copy in TCRdb shows in-frame clones only, minus some. The sample lists tens of thousands of clones; about 81% were seen once. Sample: CD4+ T cells from blood, taken before liver transplant. The receptors were gathered from a human donor who received a liver transplant.

The V and J genes are TRBV6-1 and TRBJ1-4; D is unresolved. Trimming left V 0 bases short and J 8 bases short, with 13 bases between. Germline V gene data show CDR1 as MNHNS and CDR2 as SASEGT. The CDR3 spans 15 residues. The CDR3 DNA sequence: TGTGCCAGCAGTGAAGCAGCCAGGATAGGGGAAAAACTGTTTTTT. As protein: CASSEAARIGEKLFF.

This chain joins TRBV28 and TRBJ1-4; D is possibly TRBD1 (6 bases). Germline V lookup: CDR1 MDHEN, CDR2 SYDVKM. This CDR3 comprises 16 residues. Deletions cut 3 bases from V and 0 bases from J, with 11 bases between. This chain's CDR3 is CASSLAGATTNEKLFF. CDR3 in DNA: TGTGCCAGCAGTTTGGCGGGGGCTACAACTAATGAAAAACTGTTTTTT.

The chain uses TRBV7-2 and TRBJ1-1; tentatively, D is TRBD1 (5 bases). This CDR3 is 14 amino acids long. Trimming took 5 bases from V and 6 from J, leaving 16 bases between them. Germline V gene lookup returns CDR1 SGHTA and CDR2 FQGNSA. The CDR3 DNA sequence: TGTGCCAGCAGCCCAGCCCAGGGTAGGGCTGAAGCTTTCTTT. This gives the protein CASSPAQGRAEAFF.

The rearrangement links TRBV19 to TRBJ2-5; 8 positions match TRBD2. Germline-derived CDR1 and CDR2 are LNHDA and SQIVND (reference sequence). V trimming: 5 bases; J trimming: 5 bases; junction bases outside the gene matches: 10. The CDR3 extends over 15 amino acids. For the CDR3, the DNA is TGTGCCAGTAGTCCTTCTCGGGAGGGCGGGGAGACCCAGTACTTC. Amino acid sequence: CASSPSREGGETQYF.

This clone was seen a few times. V gene TRBV11-2 combines with J gene TRBJ1-2; D remains ambiguous. The V end was cut by 5 bases, the J end by 2 bases, with 9 bases between. Germline assignment: CDR1 SGHAT and CDR2 FQNNGV. The CDR3 runs to 13 residues. CDR3 nucleotide sequence: TGTGCCAGCAGCCCGAGCCCCAACTATGGCTACACCTTC. Translating it yields CASSPSPNYGYTF.

CDR3 DNA sequence: TGTGCCAGCAGCCCAATCCTCTTCTACCAAGAGACCCAGTACTTC. Translation gives CASSPILFYQETQYF. The V and J genes are TRBV28 and TRBJ2-5; D gene uncertain. V was trimmed by 6 bases and J by 0 bases, leaving 14 bases between them. The CDR3 runs 15 residues. From germline, CDR1 is MDHEN and CDR2 SYDVKM.

A single count supports this clone. The rearrangement uses TRBV7-2 and TRBJ2-7; no clear D gene. The CDR3 has 15 amino acids. Germline V gene sequence: CDR1 SGHTA, CDR2 FQGNSA. V was trimmed by 0 bases and J by 4 bases, leaving 13 bases between them. The CDR3 is CASSLALIEEYEQYF. The CDR3 DNA follows: TGTGCCAGCAGCTTAGCCCTAATCGAGGAGTACGAGCAGTACTTC.

The chain uses TRBV4-1 and TRBJ1-4; no reliable D call. The CDR3 sequence is 15 residues long. CDR1 is MGHRA and CDR2 is YSYEKL in the germline V gene. V gave up 2 bases and J gave up 5 bases, with 12 bases separating them. Here the CDR3 reads CASSQKWAENEKLFF. Here the CDR3 DNA reads TGCGCCAGCAGCCAAAAATGGGCGGAAAATGAAAAACTGTTTTTT.

The chain uses TRBV6-1 and TRBJ2-2; TRBD1 matches at 8 bases. Germline V gene data show CDR1 as MNHNS and CDR2 as SASEGT. J was trimmed by 1 base and V by 6 bases; bases with no gene match: 4. The CDR3 is 15 residues long. Here the CDR3 reads CASRQGAKNTGELFF. The CDR3 DNA reads as TGTGCCAGCAGGCAGGGGGCTAAGAACACCGGGGAGCTGTTTTTT.

The genes are TRBV19 and TRBJ2-6; tentatively, D is TRBD1 (6 bases). V was clipped by 5 bases and J by 0 bases, with 8 bases between them. Germline V gives CDR1 LNHDA, CDR2 SQIVND (reference sequence). This CDR3 comprises 15 residues. CDR3: CASSQGSSGANVLTF. CDR3 coding DNA: TGTGCCAGTAGTCAGGGGTCCTCTGGGGCCAACGTCCTGACTTTC.

The chain has TRBV30 and TRBJ1-3; D uncertain. The V end lost 4 bases, the J end lost 5 bases, and 6 bases lay between the germline ends. The CDR3 contains 11 residues. Per the germline V gene, CDR1 is GTSNPN and CDR2 is SVGIG (reference sequence). This chain's CDR3 is CAWNQRNTIYF. CDR3 bases: TGTGCCTGGAATCAAAGAAACACCATATATTTT.

This clone was recorded only once. V gene TRBV11-2 combines with J gene TRBJ2-2, with D unresolved. V was trimmed by 1 base and J by 2 bases, leaving 11 bases between them. Looked up from germline, CDR1 is SGHAT and CDR2 is FQNNGV. The CDR3 totals 16 residues. CDR3 loop: CASSLGRVYNTGELFF. In nucleotides, the CDR3 is TGTGCCAGCAGCTTAGGCCGGGTATATAACACCGGGGAGCTGTTTTTT.

This clone has a single count. The chain is built from TRBV11-2 and TRBJ1-2; 9 nucleotides line up with TRBD1. Trimming cost V 2 bases and J 8 bases; bases outside gene matches: 12. The CDR3 is made up of 16 amino acids. The germline V gene has CDR1 SGHAT and CDR2 FQNNGV. CDR3 coding DNA: TGTGCCAGCAGCTTAACATATCCGGGGACAGGGTCCGGCTACACCTTC. Translating gives CASSLTYPGTGSGYTF.

The CDR3 nucleotides read TGTGCCAGCAGCCAAGATCTAGCGGGGGAGAGTGCCCCAGATACGCAGTATTTT. Protein product: CASSQDLAGESAPDTQYF. V and J are TRBV4-2 and TRBJ2-3; TRBD2 agrees at 10 bases. Looked up from germline, CDR1 is LGHNA and CDR2 is YNFKEQ. This CDR3 is built from 18 residues. Germline trimming cut 0 bases from V and 4 bases from J; bases unmatched to any gene: 10.

This chain joins TRBV21-1 and TRBJ1-4. TRBV21-1 is marked as a pseudogene. The CDR3 spans 13 residues. The CDR3 here is CASIEGVNEKLFF. Here the CDR3 DNA reads TGTGCCAGCATCGAGGGAGTTAATGAAAAACTGTTTTTT.

The chain has TRBV19 and TRBJ2-6, with D possibly matching TRBD2 (7 bases). The CDR3 runs to 17 residues. Germline CDR1 reads LNHDA; CDR2 reads SQIVND (reference sequence). V was shortened by 1 base and J by 0 bases, with 10 bases between the two germline ends. The CDR3 reads CASSIAGGRSGANVLTF. CDR3 nucleotide sequence: TGTGCCAGTAGTATAGCGGGGGGCCGCTCTGGGGCCAACGTCCTGACTTTC.

The gene calls are TRBV20-1 and TRBJ2-3; TRBD2 matches at 8 bases. Germline CDR1 is DFQATT and CDR2 is SNEGSKA (reference sequence). This CDR3 region has 11 residues. The J segment lost 6 bases and the V segment lost 7 bases, leaving 3 bases of the junction unmatched. CDR3 residues: CSVKRGDTQYF. DNA of the CDR3: TGCAGTGTAAAGCGGGGGGATACGCAGTATTTT.

The chain is built from TRBV5-1 and TRBJ1-1; D gene ambiguous. V was pared by 3 bases and J by 0 bases, with 15 bases between. The V gene's germline CDR1 is SGHRS and CDR2 YFSETQ. The CDR3 runs 16 residues. The CDR3 DNA reads as TGCGCCAGCAGCTGGACTAAAGGGTTCTTGAACACTGAAGCTTTCTTT. Its protein product is CASSWTKGFLNTEAFF.

The chain carries TRBV9 and TRBJ1-5; 8 positions match TRBD1. This CDR3 spans 18 amino acids. V lost 0 bases and J lost 3; bases outside the gene matches: 11. CDR1 is SGDLS and CDR2 is YYNGEE in the germline V gene. The CDR3 DNA reads TGTGCCAGCAGCGTAGTTTGGAGGGGGACAGGAAACAATCAGCCCCAGCATTTT. Amino acids: CASSVVWRGTGNNQPQHF.

The chain carries TRBV12-5 and TRBJ2-7; tentative D call: TRBD2 (5 bases). The CDR3 is 14 residues long. Trimming stripped 6 bases from V and 2 bases from J, with 14 bases between. Germline assignment: CDR1 LGHNT and CDR2 FRNRAP. The CDR3 nucleotides are TGTGCTAGTGGCCAACGGGGATTGACCTACGAGCAGTACTTC. Protein sequence: CASGQRGLTYEQYF.